This T cell receptor (beta chain) was observed in a study of blood T cell repertoires in COVID-19. Whole-study context: The United States, Italy and Spain were the sources of the acute and convalescent COVID-19 samples. Sample material is recorded as cDNA or gDNA derived from T cells, B-cell-depleted T cells, or PBMCs.

Original methodology: From reference gene primer amplification, estimates of nucleated cell counts were derived. Libraries were prepared by immunoSEQ multiplex PCR; TCRdb keeps only in-frame clonotypes and omits some of them. Clonal size and the V and J genes are those of that table, whereas D and trimming came from the DNA. The data contain under 250,000 clones, roughly nine tenths of them singletons. The sequenced sample was peripheral blood. This TCR came from a woman in her sixties who had recovered from COVID-19.

The CDR3 nucleotides read TGTGCCAGCAGTGCTACACGGAGGGACGAAGCTTTCTTT. Translated: CASSATRRDEAFF. The chain recombines TRBV2 with TRBJ1-1; weak D call: TRBD1 (5 bases). V lost 4 bases, J lost 8 bases, and 14 bases lay in between. The V gene's germline CDR1 is SNHLY and CDR2 FYNNEI. This CDR3 has 13 amino acids.